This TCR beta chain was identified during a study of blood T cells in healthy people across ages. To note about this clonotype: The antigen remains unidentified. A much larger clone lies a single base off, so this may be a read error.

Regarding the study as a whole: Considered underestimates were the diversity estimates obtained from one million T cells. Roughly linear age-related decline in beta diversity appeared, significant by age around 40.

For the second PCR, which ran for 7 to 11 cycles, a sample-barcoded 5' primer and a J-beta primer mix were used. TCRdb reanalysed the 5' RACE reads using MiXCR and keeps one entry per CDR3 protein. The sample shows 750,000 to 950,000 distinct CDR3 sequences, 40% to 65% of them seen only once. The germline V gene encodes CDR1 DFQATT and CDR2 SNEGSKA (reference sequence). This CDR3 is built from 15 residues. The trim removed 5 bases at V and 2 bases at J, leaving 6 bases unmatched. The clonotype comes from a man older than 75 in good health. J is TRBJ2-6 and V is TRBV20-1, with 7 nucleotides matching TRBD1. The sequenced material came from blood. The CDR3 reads CSAGQAGTGANVLTF. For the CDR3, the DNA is TGCAGTGCTGGACAGGCCGGGACTGGGGCCAACGTCCTGACTTTC.